This T cell receptor beta chain was captured by sequencing in a study of blood T cell repertoires in COVID-19. For the study at large: Samples came from the United States, Italy and Spain, spanning acute and convalescent COVID-19.

Per the original data handling: For nucleated cells, counts were estimated from reference gene primer amplification. Assay used: immunoSEQ multiplex PCR; TCRdb lists only in-frame clones, some missing. Clonal size and the V and J genes are those of that table, whereas D and trimming came from the DNA. The repertoire holds roughly 230,000 clones, with about nine tenths as singletons. The V segment lost 3 bases and the J segment 5 bases; nucleotides outside the gene matches: 10. The CDR3 has 18 residues. The germline V gene encodes CDR1 KGHSH and CDR2 LQKENI. Specimen: peripheral blood. V is TRBV18 and J is TRBJ2-2; 12 bases are a match to TRBD2. The source of this sequence is a man aged 70 or older with acute or convalescent COVID-19. The CDR3 protein is CASSPRGLAGTQTGELFF. As DNA, the CDR3 is TGTGCCAGCTCACCCCGCGGACTAGCGGGAACCCAAACCGGGGAGCTGTTTTTT.